The 10 T cell receptor beta chains below all came from one sample that was sequenced in a study of CD8 T cells in Susac syndrome. An amount of RNA that ranged from roughly 0.5 to 1 ug was reverse transcribed with random hexamers. TCRdb re-analysed the immunoSEQ multiplex PCR reads in MiXCR, keeping a single row per CDR3 protein. The sample lists under 150,000 distinct CDR3 sequences, roughly 94% seen once, with approximately 0.3% in the top ten. Material for sequencing was CD8+ T cells from PBMCs. Receptors originate from a human donor in good health.

The rearrangement joins TRBV27 to TRBJ2-5; D gene uncertain. V gave up 5 bases and J gave up 2 bases, with 6 bases separating them. Germline CDR1 MNHEY, CDR2 SMNVEV (reference sequence). CDR3 length: 12 residues. CDR3 DNA sequence: TGTGCCAGCAGTGGCAAACAAGAGACCCAGTACTTC. Its translation: CASSGKQETQYF.

V is TRBV7-8 and J is TRBJ2-1, with D uncertain. CDR3 length: 12 amino acids. Trimming stripped 2 bases from V and 1 base from J, with 0 bases between. Germline V gene data show CDR1 as SGHVS and CDR2 as FQNEAQ. DNA for the CDR3: TGTGCCAGCAGCTTATCCTACAATGAGCAGTTCTTC. Translation: CASSLSYNEQFF.

The gene calls are TRBV7-9 and TRBJ1-2; D not resolved. Trimming took off 3 bases at V and 8 bases at J, with 7 bases between the two ends. Germline CDR1 SEHNR, CDR2 FQNEAQ (reference sequence). This CDR3 comprises 11 residues. CDR3 coding DNA: TGTGCCAGCAGCTTCGATAGAGGCTACACCTTC. This sequence encodes CASSFDRGYTF.

The rearrangement joins TRBV7-9 to TRBJ2-7, with TRBD2 as a possible D gene (6 bases). This CDR3 contains 13 residues. Germline lookup yields CDR1 SEHNR and CDR2 FQNEAQ (reference sequence). The V end was cut by 4 bases, the J end by 12 bases, with 19 bases between. The CDR3 loop is CASSSGGAVEWYF. DNA of the CDR3: TGTGCCAGCAGCTCAGGCGGGGCCGTGGAGTGGTACTTC.

This rearrangement joins TRBV3-1 to TRBJ1-4; no firm D call. Germline V gene data show CDR1 as LGHDT and CDR2 as YNNKEL (reference sequence). The CDR3 is made up of 15 amino acids. V was trimmed by 1 base and J by 3 bases, leaving 9 bases between them. In DNA, the CDR3 is TGTGCCAGCAGCCAAGGAGTTGGAGCTAATGAAAAACTGTTTTTT. This encodes CASSQGVGANEKLFF.

This chain connects TRBV11-1 to TRBJ2-7; D possibly uses TRBD1 or TRBD2 (5 bases each). Trimming removed 2 bases at V and 1 base at J, with 12 bases between. Germline values: CDR1 SGHAT, CDR2 FQDESV (reference sequence). This CDR3 contains 15 residues. In DNA form, the CDR3 reads TGTGCCAGCAGCTTACGCCGGGACGGGTCCTACGAGCAGTACTTC. As protein: CASSLRRDGSYEQYF.

The V and J genes are TRBV3-1 and TRBJ2-4, with 8 positions matching TRBD1. CDR3 length: 16 amino acids. With V trimmed by 4 bases and J by 6 bases, 11 bases remained unmatched. The germline V gene has CDR1 LGHDT and CDR2 YNNKEL (reference sequence). CDR3 sequence reads: CASSPGDRIGANIQYF. The CDR3 nucleotides read TGTGCCAGCAGCCCAGGGGACAGGATTGGGGCAAACATTCAGTACTTC.

The chain joins TRBV12-3 or TRBV12-4 to TRBJ1-1; 8 positions agree with TRBD1. The CDR3 has 12 residues. Trimming took 3 bases from V and 7 from J; bases not matched to a gene: 1. CDR3 loop: CASSFGTGEAFF. As DNA, the CDR3 is TGTGCCAGCAGTTTCGGGACAGGTGAAGCTTTCTTT.

This chain uses TRBV27 with TRBJ1-2; a possible D gene is TRBD1 (6 bases). CDR1 MNHEY and CDR2 SMNVEV come from the germline V gene (reference sequence). The CDR3 consists of 15 residues. The V end lost 4 bases, the J end lost 2 bases, and 14 bases lay between the germline ends. This CDR3 reads CASSSLDSWNYGYTF. The DNA for the CDR3 is TGTGCCAGCAGTTCTTTGGACAGTTGGAACTATGGCTACACCTTC.

The rearrangement joins TRBV6-2 or TRBV6-3 to TRBJ2-7; D remains unclear. Germline V gene sequence: CDR1 MNHEY, CDR2 SVGEGT. Trimming pared 0 bases from V and 2 bases from J, leaving 5 bases between. The CDR3 has 13 amino acids. The chain's CDR3 is CASSYSEAYEQYF. CDR3 coding DNA: TGTGCCAGCAGTTACTCTGAGGCCTACGAGCAGTACTTC.